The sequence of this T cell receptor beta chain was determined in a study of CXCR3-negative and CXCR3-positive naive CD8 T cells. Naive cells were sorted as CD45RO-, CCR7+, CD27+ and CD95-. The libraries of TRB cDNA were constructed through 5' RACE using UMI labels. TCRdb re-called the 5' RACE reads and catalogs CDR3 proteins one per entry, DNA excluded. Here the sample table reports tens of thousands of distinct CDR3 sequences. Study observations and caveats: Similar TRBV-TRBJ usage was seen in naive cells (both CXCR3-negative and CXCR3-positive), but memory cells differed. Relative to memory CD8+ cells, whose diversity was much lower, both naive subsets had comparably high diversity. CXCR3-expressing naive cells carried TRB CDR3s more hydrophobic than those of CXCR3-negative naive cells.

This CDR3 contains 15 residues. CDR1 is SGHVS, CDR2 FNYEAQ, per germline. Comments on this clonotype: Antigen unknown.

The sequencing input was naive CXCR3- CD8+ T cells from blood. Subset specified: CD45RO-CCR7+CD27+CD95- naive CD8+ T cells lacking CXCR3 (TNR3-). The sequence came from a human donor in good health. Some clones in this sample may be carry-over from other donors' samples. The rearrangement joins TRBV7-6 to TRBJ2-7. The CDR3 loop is CASSLGQESSYEQYF. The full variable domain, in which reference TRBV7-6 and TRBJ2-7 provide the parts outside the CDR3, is GAGVSQSPRYKVTKRGQDVALRCDPISGHVSLYWYRQALGQGPEFLTYFNYEAQQDKSGLPNDRFSAERPEGSISTLTIQRTEQRDSAMYRCASSLGQESSYEQYFGPGTRLTVT.